These T cell receptor beta chains were read from a single sample in a study of T cells in tumors after PD-1 blockade. Only in-frame clones appear in the TCRdb table, and some are missing; sequencing was by immunoSEQ multiplex PCR. The sample consists of about 60,000 clones, approximately 79% of them appearing once. The sequencing here drew on PBMCs, taken after anti-PD-1 treatment. Receptor source: a human donor with basal cell carcinoma. Both conserved end residues are part of each CDR3. The order of the fields is J gene, clone size, V gene, D gene, CDR3 DNA, CDR3 protein. The D gene is left open where the match is weak. A clone size is listed for some rows: how often the clone was seen (once, few, many), or a class if it is expanded.

j_call: TRBJ2-1
clone_size: .
v_call: TRBV29-1
d_call: .
cdr3_nt: TGCAGCGTCGCGGGCCACGAACCCTCTTACAATGAGCAGTTCTTC
cdr3_aa: CSVAGHEPSYNEQFF

j_call: TRBJ2-7
clone_size: .
v_call: TRBV5-1
d_call: TRBD1
cdr3_nt: TGCGCCAGCAGCTCACGTCAATCGGGACAGGGGAGGATCTACGAGCAGTACTTC
cdr3_aa: CASSSRQSGQGRIYEQYF

j_call: TRBJ2-7
clone_size: .
v_call: TRBV21-1
d_call: .
cdr3_nt: TGTGCCAGCAGCCCTCACAGGGACACAATTCTGAGGGAGCAGTACTTC
cdr3_aa: CASSPHRDTILREQYF

j_call: TRBJ2-7
clone_size: .
v_call: TRBV5-1
d_call: .
cdr3_nt: TGCGCCAGCAGCTTGGTGGGGTACGAGCAGTACTTC
cdr3_aa: CASSLVGYEQYF

j_call: TRBJ1-1
clone_size: .
v_call: TRBV12-3/TRBV12-4
d_call: TRBD1
cdr3_nt: TGTGCCAGCAGTTGGGACAGGGGCACTGAAGCTTTCTTT
cdr3_aa: CASSWDRGTEAFF

j_call: TRBJ1-4
clone_size: .
v_call: TRBV10-3
d_call: .
cdr3_nt: TGTGCCACCAGAGGGGGGGAGAATGAAAAACTGTTTTTT
cdr3_aa: CATRGGENEKLFF

j_call: TRBJ2-1
clone_size: few
v_call: TRBV5-6
d_call: .
cdr3_nt: TGTGCCAGCAGCTTGGAGGCCTCCAATGAGCAGTTCTTC
cdr3_aa: CASSLEASNEQFF

j_call: TRBJ2-3
clone_size: .
v_call: TRBV25-1
d_call: TRBD2
cdr3_nt: TGTGCCAGCAGGCAGCGGGGGGGCGGTCCTACGCAGTATTTT
cdr3_aa: CASRQRGGGPTQYF

j_call: TRBJ1-4
clone_size: few
v_call: TRBV20-1
d_call: TRBD1
cdr3_nt: TGCAGTGCTAGCCCCGGGACAGCGACGATTTTT
cdr3_aa: CSASPGTATIF

j_call: TRBJ1-1
clone_size: .
v_call: TRBV13
d_call: .
cdr3_nt: TGTGCCAGCAGGGTGAACACTGAAGCTTTCTTT
cdr3_aa: CASRVNTEAFF

j_call: TRBJ1-5
clone_size: few
v_call: TRBV19
d_call: .
cdr3_nt: TGTGCCAGTAGGGAGGGGCGGGGAAGGCAGCCCCAGCATTTT
cdr3_aa: CASREGRGRQPQHF

j_call: TRBJ2-5
clone_size: .
v_call: TRBV9
d_call: .
cdr3_nt: TGTGCCAGCAGCGTTCGGAGGGGCGAAGGAGAGACCCAGTACTTC
cdr3_aa: CASSVRRGEGETQYF

j_call: TRBJ2-3
clone_size: .
v_call: TRBV2
d_call: TRBD2
cdr3_nt: TGTGCCAGCAGTCTAGCGGGGGGGACCATGGGGACAGATACGCAGTATTTT
cdr3_aa: CASSLAGGTMGTDTQYF

j_call: TRBJ1-6
clone_size: .
v_call: TRBV15
d_call: .
cdr3_nt: TGTGCCACCGGTCGAAAATACGAAAATTCACCCCTCCACTTT
cdr3_aa: CATGRKYENSPLHF

j_call: TRBJ2-5
clone_size: .
v_call: TRBV10-3
d_call: TRBD2
cdr3_nt: TGTGCCATCAGGCGGGGCGGGGGGGAGACCCAGTACTTC
cdr3_aa: CAIRRGGGETQYF

j_call: TRBJ1-4
clone_size: few
v_call: TRBV25-1
d_call: TRBD1
cdr3_nt: TGTGCCAGCAGTGAATCTAGGACAGGGGGCGTTGGAGGGGAAAAACTGTTTTTT
cdr3_aa: CASSESRTGGVGGEKLFF

j_call: TRBJ1-1
clone_size: .
v_call: TRBV5-1
d_call: .
cdr3_nt: TGCGCCAGCAGTACTGGGATGGCGAACACTGAAGCTTTCTTT
cdr3_aa: CASSTGMANTEAFF